The rows below give T cell receptor beta chains drawn from one sample of a study of shared clonotypes between healthy human individuals. Sequencing was performed with immunoSEQ multiplex PCR; in TCRdb, only in-frame clones are kept and a portion is missing. The sample records about 2.1 million clones, 90% to 95% being singletons. The sample consisted of naive CD8+ T cells from PBMCs. The receptors come from a man between 18 and 29 years old in good health. Some clones in this sample may be carry-over from other donors' samples. The CDR3 runs from the conserved cysteine through the conserved F or W. Size is omitted from some rows. Given values are once, few, many or a class for expanded clones.

>TRBJ2-7|NA|TRBV6-5
CASSYSSGTAYYEQYF
>TRBJ2-7|NA|TRBV6-1
CASSESLGIGYEQYF
>TRBJ2-2|NA|TRBV7-9
CASSSPGTGVLANTGELFF
>TRBJ2-2|NA|TRBV19
CATLSRGREPGELFF
>TRBJ2-7|NA|TRBV27
CASSPSEGAQYNYEQYF
>TRBJ2-5|NA|TRBV29-1
CSVVWRERLAGDGETQYF
>TRBJ2-3|NA|TRBV9
CASKPSGSRDTQYF
>TRBJ1-1|NA|TRBV6-1
CASRYTGGLTEAFF
>TRBJ2-7|NA|TRBV16
CASSQSLREAREQYF
>TRBJ1-2|NA|TRBV28
CASSFRGGLGYTF
>TRBJ2-7|once|TRBV18
CASSPDSGGGEQYF
>TRBJ1-2|NA|TRBV2
CASSAGNNYGYTF
>NA|NA|TRBV5-1
CASSLNTYEQYF
>TRBJ2-1|once|TRBV11-3
CASSLVAPGQGFYNEQFF
>TRBJ2-2|few|TRBV4-2
CASSQDTRDTGELFF
>TRBJ2-7|NA|TRBV29-1
CSVAGTSGRLGIYEQYF
>TRBJ2-7|once|TRBV6-6
CASSDLAVSYEQYF
>TRBJ1-1|few|TRBV29-1
CSVRGGELAEAFF
>TRBJ2-2|once|TRBV7-9
CASSLVVGYTGELFF
>TRBJ2-1|once|TRBV2
CASSEKEREIYEQFF
>TRBJ1-2|NA|TRBV5-8
CASSLDRAGGGYTF
>TRBJ2-1|few|TRBV27
CASSPVAGAVREQFF
>TRBJ2-2|NA|TRBV7-6
CASSRPGTGGSAGELFF
>TRBJ1-2|NA|TRBV27
CASSTTHPDGANYGYTF
>TRBJ2-7|NA|TRBV27
CASSLYIVGQNYSYEQYF
>TRBJ2-5|NA|TRBV5-1
CASTIQAGVHQETQYF
>TRBJ2-5|NA|TRBV6-6
CASSYGAGGETQYF
>TRBJ2-7|NA|TRBV5-1
CASSLAGVLRQYF
>TRBJ2-1|NA|TRBV30
CAWSVGAGTNEQFF
>TRBJ2-5|NA|TRBV30
CAWSDTEAVSRINRETQYF
>TRBJ2-2|NA|TRBV27
CASSLWGLTDTGELFF
>TRBJ2-4|NA|TRBV5-1
CASSSEGLRNIQYF
>TRBJ2-7|NA|TRBV28
CASSIDTLGRYEQYF
>TRBJ1-1|NA|TRBV9
CASSVLRQGDTEAFF
>TRBJ2-1|NA|TRBV4-3
CASSQNDREPYNEQFF
>TRBJ1-3|once|TRBV2
CASSEIKWGISSGNTIYF
>TRBJ2-1|NA|TRBV19
CASRFGEGLPNEQFF